This TCR beta chain was sequenced for a study of a mutant IDH1 vaccine in newly diagnosed glioma. Time point defined: baseline, week 1 (first vaccination visit). Stated treatment: pre-vaccination baseline after standard-of-care therapy. CDR3 size: 12 residues. Trimming stripped 2 bases from V and 6 bases from J, with 7 bases between. Looked up from germline, CDR1 is GTSNPN and CDR2 is SVGIG (reference sequence). Measured with immunoSEQ multiplex PCR; TCRdb has only the in-frame clones, and not every one. The sample consists of around 100,000 clones, roughly 82% of them appearing once. This sequence originates from a man aged 40-50 years with glioma. Some clones in this sample may be carry-over from other donors' samples. Sequencing used PBMCs, obtained from a glioma patient treated with radiotherapy, temozolomide or both. The chain carries TRBV30 and TRBJ2-2; D gene ambiguous. The CDR3 is CAWSFYPGELFF. The CDR3 coding sequence is TGTGCCTGGAGTTTTTACCCCGGGGAGCTGTTTTTT.